This T cell receptor (beta chain) came from a study of shared clonotypes between healthy human individuals. This clone has only one observation. Germline V CDR1 and CDR2: MNHEY, SVGAGI. The CDR3 loop spans 15 amino acids. V was shortened by 4 bases and J by 4 bases, with 16 bases between the two germline ends. The protocol was immunoSEQ multiplex PCR, while the TCRdb copy is restricted to in-frame clones and leaves out a portion. Of about 1 million clones in the sample, about 77% are singletons; the top ten hold nearly 1.5%. This clonotype originated in a man between 18 and 35 years old in good health. The chain is built from TRBV6-5 and TRBJ1-2; D perhaps matches TRBD1 (6 bases). The sample taken for sequencing was memory CD4+ T cells sorted from blood. Stated subset: CD45RA-negative fraction. As DNA, the CDR3 is TGTGCCAGCAGTTCCGATAGTGGGGGGCTCTATGGCTACACCTTC. It codes for CASSSDSGGLYGYTF.